This T cell receptor beta chain comes out of a study of OX40 agonist ivuxolimab in advanced cancers. Study at large: Three dose-escalation patients had partial responses: one with hepatocellular carcinoma and two with cutaneous melanoma.

Clones were read by immunoSEQ multiplex PCR, and TCRdb kept only the in-frame ones, dropping some. The data contain some 85,000 clones, about 88% of them singletons. The germline CDR1 and CDR2 sequences are SGHNT and YYREEE (reference sequence). There are 17 residues in the CDR3. Trimming shortened V by 2 bases and J by 6 bases, and 21 bases separated the two germline ends. The sample here was CD4+ or CD8+ T cells sorted from blood, taken in a trial of the OX40 agonist ivuxolimab. This chain joins TRBV5-4 and TRBJ2-4; D is perhaps TRBD1 (6 bases). This TCR came from an adult with an advanced solid tumor such as melanoma, head and neck, liver or kidney cancer. The CDR3 region has the DNA TGTGCCAGCAGCTTTGGACAGCTTTCCCTTGGCGGAAACATTCAGTACTTC. Protein sequence: CASSFGQLSLGGNIQYF.